This T cell receptor (beta chain) is from a study of T-cell reconstitution after alpha-beta-depleted transplantation in children. In its sample, this clonotype was seen many times. Its target is not known. Study-level results: Surviving recipient T cells and thymic progenitors underlay high day-60 TCRbeta diversity in some patients. Reports say that about two months after transplant, the alpha-beta T cells came out of several hundred graft clones that had expanded. When one year had passed after transplant, most T-cell counts and diversity came from newly produced T cells.

Looked up from germline, CDR1 is SGHNT and CDR2 is YYREEE (reference sequence). This CDR3 is built from 15 residues. J gave up 2 bases and V 1 base, and 4 bases lay outside the gene matches. A library of TCRbeta sequences, prepared with unique molecular identifiers, was generated. TCRdb processed the PCR reads anew with MiXCR; each CDR3 protein has one entry. The sample consists of approximately 70,000 distinct CDR3 sequences, roughly 4.9% of them appearing once. The sequence was collected from a boy less than two years old who had a stem cell transplant for acute myeloid leukemia, so the T cells may come from the graft donor. V and J are TRBV5-4 and TRBJ2-3; 7 nucleotides agree with TRBD1. Sample: PBMCs, mostly from graft donor cells, taken 180 days after TCRalphabeta/CD19-depleted stem cell transplant. CDR3: CASSLKRGPTDTQYF. CDR3 coding DNA: TGTGCCAGCAGCTTGAAGAGGGGGCCCACAGATACGCAGTATTTT.